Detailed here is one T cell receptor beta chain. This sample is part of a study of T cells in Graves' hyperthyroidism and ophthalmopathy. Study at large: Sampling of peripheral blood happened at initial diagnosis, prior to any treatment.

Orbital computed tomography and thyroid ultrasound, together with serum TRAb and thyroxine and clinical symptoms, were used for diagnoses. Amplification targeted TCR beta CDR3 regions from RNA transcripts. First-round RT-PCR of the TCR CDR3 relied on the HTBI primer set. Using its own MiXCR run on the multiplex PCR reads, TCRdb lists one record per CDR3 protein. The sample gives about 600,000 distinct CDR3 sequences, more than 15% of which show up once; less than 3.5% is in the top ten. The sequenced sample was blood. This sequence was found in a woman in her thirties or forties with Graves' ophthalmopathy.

CDR3 loop: CASSTQGVGTDTQYF. CDR3 DNA sequence: TGTGCCAGCAGTACCCAAGGGGTGGGGACAGATACGCAGTATTTT. The chain uses TRBV7-9 and TRBJ2-3; D may be TRBD1 (5 bases). The CDR3 is made up of 15 amino acids. The germline V gene has CDR1 SEHNR and CDR2 FQNEAQ (reference sequence). V gave up 6 bases and J gave up 3 bases, with 16 bases separating them. The full variable domain, completed using reference TRBV7-9 and TRBJ2-3, is DTGVSQNPRHKITKRGQNVTFRCDPISEHNRLYWYRQTLGQGPEFLTYFQNEAQLEKSRLLSDRFSAERPKGSFSTLEIQRTEQGDSAMYLCASSTQGVGTDTQYFGPGTRLTVL.